This T cell receptor beta chain was recovered during a study of T cells in Graves' hyperthyroidism and ophthalmopathy. Template material for amplifying TCR beta CDR3 regions consisted of RNA transcripts. During a first-round RT-PCR of the TCR CDR3, the HTBI primer set was used. TCRdb used MiXCR to reprocess the multiplex PCR reads, holding one entry per CDR3 protein. The repertoire holds just over 550,000 distinct CDR3 sequences, with approximately 44% as singletons. The germline gives CDR1 MGHDK, CDR2 SYGVNS. Trimming cost V 5 bases and J 0 bases, with 14 bases left between them. This CDR3 region has 16 residues. These patients, aged 18 to 65, had recently diagnosed hyperthyroidism lasting under 2 months.

Sequencing input: peripheral blood or thyroid tissue (not recorded which). The source of this sequence is a woman under 30 with Graves' hyperthyroidism. This chain connects TRBV25-1 to TRBJ1-3, with D possibly TRBD1 on 5 matching bases. CDR3: CASSYRDVNSGNTIYF. For the CDR3, the DNA is TGTGCCAGCAGTTACCGGGACGTAAACTCTGGAAACACCATATATTTT.